This entry is about one TCR beta chain. Its antigen specificity is not known. No much larger clone is present one base from it, and per-base qualities are unavailable. The data were taken from a study of shared T cell receptors in the human thymus (dated by TCRdb to the early 2020s). Describing the broader study: The study investigated the way shared, self-reactive T-cell receptor alpha chains are produced in the human thymus.

Libraries were constructed by the immunoSEQ multiplex PCR assay. The immuneACCESS repertoire file appears here via TCRdb, limited to in-frame rearrangements. These files lack a portion of the clones; in checked studies, under half of the deficit traces to unresolved V genes, and the cause of the others is not known. The sample table lists more than 550,000 clones, roughly 85% of them with a count of one. The ten largest make up 0.008% to 0.011% of the sample. Trimming at the junction amounts to 2 bases on V and 3 bases on J, and the germline ends lie 11 bases apart. Taken from cysteine to phenylalanine, the CDR3 has 15 residues. The read is trimmed to its CDR3 DNA, 45 bases read in frame from base 1. From the germline V gene, CDR1 is MNHNS and CDR2 is SASEGT. The sample also formed part of further work on human thymus T cells. As described in the second report: Donors were immunologically healthy infants undergoing open corrective cardiac surgery for congenital heart defects in Finland. Thymus tissue was obtained as surgical resects removed during corrective cardiac surgery. V and J gene segment usage appeared biased in both thymic and peripheral blood repertoires. The related research reported highly overlapping thymic TCR repertoires among unrelated individuals. The study characterized TCR alpha and beta repertoires from fewer than 10 infant thymus samples and a few related peripheral blood samples. Donor ages ranging from roughly 7 to 250 days were recorded, and more than five male and a couple of female infants were included in the cohort. Thymocytes were released mechanically from tissue and stored at -70 °C as pellets of about 9-32 million cells. A QIAsymphony instrument was used to extract genomic DNA from the frozen cell pellets. The immunoSEQ multiplex PCR assay was used to amplify the TCRB and TCRAD loci from a standardized amount of quality-controlled genomic DNA. The V(D)J region was spanned by amplicons of a length sufficient to cover the CDR3 and to identify V and J genes. The amplicons were sequenced on an Illumina platform via the commercial immunoSEQ service. Primer bias and sequencing errors were corrected as previously described, and TCRAD and TCRB were defined on the basis of the IMGT database. The repertoires were analysed using immunoSEQ Analyzer 3.0 and VDJTools for basic statistics, V/J segment usage, diversity estimates, rarefaction and pairwise overlap. To estimate diversity, the Chao1, ChaoE, Efron-Thisted, Shannon and inverse Simpson indices were applied, and diversity was also estimated on datasets down-sampled to the smallest sample. For repertoire overlap, CDR3 nucleotide sequence, V gene and J gene had to match strictly, and clustering was done by Jaccard-based multidimensional scaling. Thymus samples yielded on average around 810,000 unique TCRB clonotypes, compared with 70,000 to 85,000 from blood samples.

Material: thymocytes. The chain uses TRBV6-1 and TRBJ1-5; 6 matching bases give a weak D call of TRBD1. This TCR was recovered from a girl under two years old with a congenital heart defect. Donor details come from another sample of the same person, matched by shared clones. The DNA sequence is TGTGCCAGCAGTGAACTCAGGGGCACCAATCAGCCCCAGCATTTT. The translation is CASSELRGTNQPQHF.